This TCR beta chain stems from a study of naive and memory T cell subsets (dated by TCRdb to about 2017). Regarding the study in general: The study applied an open-source, UMI-based TCR alpha and beta sequencing pipeline to sorted naive and memory peripheral blood T cell subsets. Complete agreement was observed between the functional CMV T cell responses and the IgG serology results. RNA was DNase-treated and reverse transcribed with TCR constant-region primers, mostly using SuperScript III.

The protocol used for the library was UMI-ligation and nested PCR. The beta constant-region primer consisted of an equimolar mixture of two oligonucleotides that together covered TRBC1 and TRBC2. A single-stranded oligonucleotide bearing the SP2 primer plus a 12-nucleotide UMI was ligated onto the 3' end of the cDNA by T4 RNA ligase 1. Four rounds of PCR were used to amplify ligated cDNA, with nested alpha and beta constant-region primers being used together with the SP2 primer. Incubation of the ligation reaction was carried out at 16 degrees C for roughly 18-24 hours. PCR2 was usually performed as a SYBR Green qPCR and halted at a preset threshold so that over-amplification would not occur. Agencourt AMPure XP magnetic beads were used for all purifications after the first. Library quantification was done by Qubit, followed by a TapeStation check on which the main peak was expected at around 650 bp. The pooled libraries were sequenced on an Illumina MiSeq using v2 2x251 paired-end kits, which usually yielded roughly 0.95-2.1 million reads per sample. Libraries were pooled at about 4 nM per sample, and roughly 4.5-8% PhiX was added to improve cluster recognition. Concerning the study's data processing: FASTQ reads processed by Demultiplexor were assigned V and J genes by Decombinator through tag matching that tolerated a single base-pair mismatch. Collapsinator relied on UMIs to fix sequencing errors as well as frequency errors caused by PCR heterogeneity. CDR3Translator translated TCRs and extracted CDR3s from the conserved cysteine to the FGXG phenylalanine, flagging non-productive sequences. Repertoires were subsampled to equal numbers of UMI-defined TCRs before Gini, Shannon entropy and inverse Simpson indices were calculated. Within the linear range, a power law was fitted by maximum likelihood to the distributions of clonotype abundance. When run on a single naive CD8 sample, MIGEC and the pipeline yielded similar UMI counts, similar unique TCR numbers and similar clonal distributions. In one analysis, naive TCRs that were also found in any memory subset of the same donor were excluded from the naive repertoire. The repertoires were searched for around 7,000 CMV-associated CDR3 sequences that had been compiled from VDJdb and a published dataset. TCRdb applied fastp at Q25 and MiXCR to the public reads, then kept only in-frame beta chains. All rows with the same CDR3 protein become a single entry with the most common DNA and genes. Here the V and J calls rest on TCRdb's processing, not on the authors' analysis. For this sample the table gives 130,000 to 150,000 distinct CDR3 sequences, of which about 15% were detected only once. Of the sample, about 0.13% is held by the ten largest clones.

Overall study outcomes, separate from this receptor: A few larger clonotypes were found in naive repertoires, especially CD8, and these larger clonotypes were possibly memory cells re-expressing CD45RA. The abundance of TCRs followed a power law with an exponent that differed between naive and memory subsets yet stayed consistent across the three individuals. The repertoire findings for the naive and memory subsets could not be validated against a ground truth because none was available. A clonotype was defined as a single alpha or beta chain sequence rather than as a paired alpha/beta receptor. Gini index rose and Shannon and inverse Simpson diversity fell from naive through CM, EM and EMRA in both CD4 and CD8 cells. After error correction, over 85% of naive TCR sequences appeared only once, giving much steeper abundance distributions than memory subsets. RNA-based TCR counts may be affected by expression changes linked to T cell activation and differentiation.

The cysteine opens and the phenylalanine closes a CDR3 of 15 amino acids. Only CDR3 DNA remains: 45 bases, in frame from the first base. CDR1 and CDR2 are drawn from the germline V gene: SGHVS, FQNEAQ. Relative to germline, V is missing 6 bases and J is missing 1 base, with 3 bases of the junction outside any gene match. From the second PCR step on, the TCR alpha and beta chain libraries were amplified in separate reactions. Donor CMV status was determined by IFNgamma production from CD4+ T cells after overnight stimulation of fresh PBMCs with CMV viral lysate. CD4 T cells were positively selected using Miltenyi beads, after which CD8 T cells were positively selected from the CD4-negative fraction. After staining for CD3, CD4, CD8, CD45RA, CD27 and a live/dead dye, cells were sorted on a BD Aria II into four subsets based on CD45RA and CD27. Blood came from a few healthy volunteers, each fractionated into CD4 and CD8 T cells and then into four differentiation subsets. Approximately 120 ml of peripheral blood was drawn per donor, and PBMC were isolated by Ficoll-Paque PLUS density-gradient centrifugation. Sorted cells were lysed in RLT buffer, and RNA was extracted with a Qiagen RNeasy kit and stored at -80°C.

For this clonotype: Its specific antigen is unknown. No base quality information exists; no much larger clone differs at one position.

This chain is built from TRBV7-8 and TRBJ2-2; TRBD1 matches 9 bases in the middle. The material sequenced was naive CD4+ T cells from blood. Interpreted using the paper, the cell subset or site label stands for: naive T cells, CD45RA high CD27+. This clonotype originated in a human donor in good health. The nucleotides are TGTGCCAGCAGACCGGGACAGGGGAACACCGGGGAGCTGTTTTTT. This gives the protein CASRPGQGNTGELFF.